The source of this TCR beta chain is a study of blood T cell repertoires in COVID-19. Study-wide context: The United States, Italy and Spain were the sources of the acute and convalescent COVID-19 samples.

CDR1 is MNHEY, CDR2 SMNVEV, per germline (reference sequence). This CDR3 has 13 amino acids. With 4 bases removed from V and 7 bases from J, the gap between germline ends came to 10 bases. Repertoires were generated with immunoSEQ multiplex PCR, while TCRdb's copy carries only in-frame clones and drops some. The sample holds 200,000 to 300,000 clones; 85% to 90% are singletons and the top ten take approximately 1.6%. This clone was detected once. This sequence was found in a woman aged 40 to 49 who had recovered from COVID-19. This chain uses TRBV27 with TRBJ1-4; no definite D call. The sample comprised peripheral blood. Written as DNA, the CDR3 is TGTGCCAGCAGTTCCCTGGCCTTTGAAAAACTGTTTTTT. Protein product: CASSSLAFEKLFF.